This TCR beta chain was identified in a study of CD8 T cells in ankylosing spondylitis. Between the trimmed V and J ends, which lost 6 bases and 6 bases, there was a span of 8 bases. The CDR3 has 11 amino acids. Germline CDR1 reads MNHEY; CDR2 reads SVGAGI. Each CDR3 protein gets one entry after TCRdb re-called the 5' RACE reads with MiXCR. The sample lists under 300,000 distinct CDR3 sequences, less than 10% seen once, with approximately 7% in the top ten. Study-wide results and caveats: Significant enrichment of disease-linked clones was reported in matched ankylosing spondylitis synovial fluid. Past studies reported some motif variants in reactive arthritis synovial fluid and blood.

This clonotype has at least ten counts. Its antigen is not known. This rearrangement joins TRBV6-5 to TRBJ1-1, with unresolved D. The sequence came from a male donor with ankylosing spondylitis or in good health (not recorded which). Sequencing used blood, either unsorted or a sorted T cell fraction (not recorded which). The CDR3 DNA sequence: TGTGCCAGCAGGGCTGCGGCTGAAGCTTTCTTT. Protein product: CASRAAAEAFF.